This TCR beta chain derives from a study of radiotherapy plus CTLA-4 blockade in lung cancer. For the study at large: Overall, 15% to 20% of patients showed an objective response, while 31% attained disease control.

Focal radiation with ipilimumab CTLA-4 blockade was given to patients with chemo-refractory metastatic non-small-cell lung cancer. V lost 5 bases to trimming and J lost 2 bases, with 19 bases between them. CDR3 length: 17 residues. Germline V lookup: CDR1 MNHEY, CDR2 SMNVEV (reference sequence). Clones were sequenced by immunoSEQ multiplex PCR, and TCRdb holds only the in-frame ones, with some missing. Found here are around 100,000 clones, around 84% of them singletons; the top ten hold roughly 3.3%. With respect to this clone: Its antigen remains unidentified.

Study observations and caveats: Tumor-derived TCR clones expanded in blood after radiotherapy plus ipilimumab.

Material: peripheral blood, obtained from a patient treated with radiotherapy plus ipilimumab. The origin of this receptor is a human donor with non-small cell lung cancer that progressed on radiotherapy plus ipilimumab. Some clones in this sample may be carry-over from other donors' samples. V and J are TRBV27 and TRBJ2-1, with D tentatively TRBD1 or TRBD2 (5 bases each). Here the CDR3 DNA reads TGTGCCAGCAGTATTTATGGGCCGTCGGGGCCCTACAATGAGCAGTTCTTC. The encoded protein is CASSIYGPSGPYNEQFF.